This T cell receptor (beta chain) was recovered during a study of monozygotic twins with inflammatory bowel disease. Study results and limitations: Distinguishing T cell subtypes was not possible.

From the 5' RACE reads, TCRdb lists one entry per CDR3 protein and no DNA. The sample totals roughly 170,000 distinct CDR3 sequences. Germline CDR1 SGHAT, CDR2 FQNNGV. The CDR3 is 16 amino acids. Of note for this clonotype: The antigen is undetermined.

The chain uses TRBV11-2 and TRBJ1-4. The TCR was taken from a human donor with ulcerative colitis or Crohn's disease, or a healthy co-twin of an affected twin (not recorded which). Sequenced sample: blood. CDR3 region: CASSLTGSYASEKLFF.